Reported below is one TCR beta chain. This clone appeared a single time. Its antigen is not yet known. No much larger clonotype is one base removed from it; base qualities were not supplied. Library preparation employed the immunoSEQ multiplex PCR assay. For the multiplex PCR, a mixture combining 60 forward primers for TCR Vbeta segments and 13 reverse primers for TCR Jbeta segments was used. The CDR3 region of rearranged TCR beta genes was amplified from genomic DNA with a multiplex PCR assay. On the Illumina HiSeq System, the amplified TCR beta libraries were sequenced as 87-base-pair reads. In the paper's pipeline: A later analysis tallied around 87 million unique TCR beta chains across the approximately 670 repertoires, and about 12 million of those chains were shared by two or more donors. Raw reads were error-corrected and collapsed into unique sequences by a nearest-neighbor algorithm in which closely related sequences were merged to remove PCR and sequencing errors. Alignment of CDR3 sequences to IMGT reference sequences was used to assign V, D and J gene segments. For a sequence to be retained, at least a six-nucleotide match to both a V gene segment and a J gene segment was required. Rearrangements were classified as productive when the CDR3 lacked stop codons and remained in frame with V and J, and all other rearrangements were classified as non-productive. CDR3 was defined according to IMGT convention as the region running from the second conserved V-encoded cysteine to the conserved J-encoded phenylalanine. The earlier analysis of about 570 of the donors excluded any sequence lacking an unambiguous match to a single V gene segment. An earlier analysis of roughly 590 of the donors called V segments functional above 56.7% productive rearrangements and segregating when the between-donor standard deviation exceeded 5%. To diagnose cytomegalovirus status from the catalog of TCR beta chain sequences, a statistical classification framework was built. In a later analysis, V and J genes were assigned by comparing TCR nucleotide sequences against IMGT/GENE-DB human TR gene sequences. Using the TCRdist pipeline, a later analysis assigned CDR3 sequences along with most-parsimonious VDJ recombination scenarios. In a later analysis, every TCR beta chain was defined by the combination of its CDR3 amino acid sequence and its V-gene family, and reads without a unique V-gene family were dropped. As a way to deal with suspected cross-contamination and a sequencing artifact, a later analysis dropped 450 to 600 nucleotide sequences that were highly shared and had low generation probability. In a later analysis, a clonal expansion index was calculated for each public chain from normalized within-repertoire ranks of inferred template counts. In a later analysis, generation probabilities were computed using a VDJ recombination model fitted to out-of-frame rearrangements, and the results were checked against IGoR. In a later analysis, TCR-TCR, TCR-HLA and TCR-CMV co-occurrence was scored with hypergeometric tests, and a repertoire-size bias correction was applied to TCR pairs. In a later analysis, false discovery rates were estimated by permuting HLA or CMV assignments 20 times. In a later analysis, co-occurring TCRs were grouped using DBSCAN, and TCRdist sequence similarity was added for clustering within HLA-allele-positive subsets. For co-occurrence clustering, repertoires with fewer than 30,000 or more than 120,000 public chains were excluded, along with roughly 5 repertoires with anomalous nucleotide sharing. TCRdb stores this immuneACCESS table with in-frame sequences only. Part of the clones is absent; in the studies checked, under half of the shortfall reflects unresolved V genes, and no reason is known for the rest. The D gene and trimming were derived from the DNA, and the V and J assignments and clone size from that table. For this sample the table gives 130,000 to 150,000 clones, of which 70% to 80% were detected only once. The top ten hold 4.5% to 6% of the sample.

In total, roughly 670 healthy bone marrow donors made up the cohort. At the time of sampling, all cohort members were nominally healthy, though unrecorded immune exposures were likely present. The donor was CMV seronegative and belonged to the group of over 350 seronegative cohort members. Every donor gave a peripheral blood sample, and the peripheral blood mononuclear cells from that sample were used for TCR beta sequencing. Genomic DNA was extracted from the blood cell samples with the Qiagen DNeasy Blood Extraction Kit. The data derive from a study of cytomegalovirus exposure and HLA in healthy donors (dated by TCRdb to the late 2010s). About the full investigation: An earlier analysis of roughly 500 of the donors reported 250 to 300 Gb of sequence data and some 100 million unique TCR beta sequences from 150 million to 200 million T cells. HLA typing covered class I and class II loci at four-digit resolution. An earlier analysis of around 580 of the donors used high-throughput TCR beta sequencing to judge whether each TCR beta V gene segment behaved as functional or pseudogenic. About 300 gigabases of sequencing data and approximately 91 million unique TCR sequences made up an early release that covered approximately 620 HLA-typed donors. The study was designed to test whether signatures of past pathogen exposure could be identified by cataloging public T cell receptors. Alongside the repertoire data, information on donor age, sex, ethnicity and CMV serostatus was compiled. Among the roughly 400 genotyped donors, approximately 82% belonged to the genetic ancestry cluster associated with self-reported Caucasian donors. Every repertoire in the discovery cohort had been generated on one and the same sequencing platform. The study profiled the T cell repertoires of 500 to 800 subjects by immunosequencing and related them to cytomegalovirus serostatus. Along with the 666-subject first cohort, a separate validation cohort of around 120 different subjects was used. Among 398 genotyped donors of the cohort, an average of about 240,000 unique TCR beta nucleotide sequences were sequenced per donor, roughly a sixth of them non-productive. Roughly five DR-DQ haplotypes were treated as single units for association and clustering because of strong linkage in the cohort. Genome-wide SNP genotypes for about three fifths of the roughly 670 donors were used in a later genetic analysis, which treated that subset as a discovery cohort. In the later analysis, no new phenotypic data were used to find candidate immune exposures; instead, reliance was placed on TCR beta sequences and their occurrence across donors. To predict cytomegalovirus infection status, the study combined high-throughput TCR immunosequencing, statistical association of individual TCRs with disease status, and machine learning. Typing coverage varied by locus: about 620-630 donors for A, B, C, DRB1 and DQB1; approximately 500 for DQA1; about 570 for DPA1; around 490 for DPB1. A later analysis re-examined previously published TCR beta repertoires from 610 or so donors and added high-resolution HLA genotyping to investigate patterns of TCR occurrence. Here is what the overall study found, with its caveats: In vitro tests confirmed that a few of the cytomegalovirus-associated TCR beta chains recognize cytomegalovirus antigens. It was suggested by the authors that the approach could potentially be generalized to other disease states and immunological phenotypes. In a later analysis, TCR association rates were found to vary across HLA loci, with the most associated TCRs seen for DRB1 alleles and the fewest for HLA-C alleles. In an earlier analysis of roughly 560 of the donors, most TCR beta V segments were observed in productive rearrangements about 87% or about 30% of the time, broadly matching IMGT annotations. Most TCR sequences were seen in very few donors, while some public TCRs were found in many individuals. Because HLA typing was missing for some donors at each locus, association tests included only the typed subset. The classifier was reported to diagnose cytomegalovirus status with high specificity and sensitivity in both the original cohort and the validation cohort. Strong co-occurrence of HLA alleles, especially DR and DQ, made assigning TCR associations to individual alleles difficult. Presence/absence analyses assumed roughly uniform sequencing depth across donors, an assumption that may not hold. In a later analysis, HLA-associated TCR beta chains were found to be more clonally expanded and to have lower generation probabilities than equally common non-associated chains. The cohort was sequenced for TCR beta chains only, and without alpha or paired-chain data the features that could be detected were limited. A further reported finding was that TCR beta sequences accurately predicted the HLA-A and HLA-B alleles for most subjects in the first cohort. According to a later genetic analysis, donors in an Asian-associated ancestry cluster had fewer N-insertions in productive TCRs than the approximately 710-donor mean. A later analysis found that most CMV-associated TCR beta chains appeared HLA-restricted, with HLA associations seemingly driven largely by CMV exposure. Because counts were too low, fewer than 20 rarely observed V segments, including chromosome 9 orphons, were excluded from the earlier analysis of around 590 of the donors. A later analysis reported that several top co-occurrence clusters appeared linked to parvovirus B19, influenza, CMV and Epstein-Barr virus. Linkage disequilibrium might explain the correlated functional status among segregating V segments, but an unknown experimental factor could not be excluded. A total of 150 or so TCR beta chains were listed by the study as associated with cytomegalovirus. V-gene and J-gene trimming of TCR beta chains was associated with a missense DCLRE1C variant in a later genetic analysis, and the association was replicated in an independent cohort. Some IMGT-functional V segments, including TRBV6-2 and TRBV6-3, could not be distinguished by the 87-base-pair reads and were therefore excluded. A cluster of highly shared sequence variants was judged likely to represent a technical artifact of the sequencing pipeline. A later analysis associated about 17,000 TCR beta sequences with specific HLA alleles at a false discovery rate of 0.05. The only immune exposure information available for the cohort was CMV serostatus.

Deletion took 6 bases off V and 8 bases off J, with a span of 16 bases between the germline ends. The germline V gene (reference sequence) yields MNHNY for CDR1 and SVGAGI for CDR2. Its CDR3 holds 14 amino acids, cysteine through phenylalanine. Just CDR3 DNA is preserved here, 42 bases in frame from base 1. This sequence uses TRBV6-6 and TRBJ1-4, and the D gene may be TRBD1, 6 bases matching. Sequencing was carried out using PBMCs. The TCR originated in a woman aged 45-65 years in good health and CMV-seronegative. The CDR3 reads CASRDGGGEEKLFF. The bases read TGTGCCAGCAGAGATGGGGGGGGCGAGGAAAAACTGTTTTTT.